This entry describes one T cell receptor beta chain. The sample is drawn from a study of blood T cell repertoires in COVID-19. Turning to the study itself: Acute and convalescent COVID-19 specimens originated in the United States, Italy and Spain. PBMCs, B-cell-depleted T cells, or T cells provided the cDNA or gDNA that made up the material.

The CDR3 sequence is 19 residues long. The germline V gene has CDR1 LNHNV and CDR2 YYDKDF (reference sequence). Trimming removed 0 bases from V and 0 bases from J; junction bases left unmatched: 6. Repertoires were generated with immunoSEQ multiplex PCR, while TCRdb's copy carries only in-frame clones and drops some. The sample carries 150,000 to 200,000 clones, 85% to 90% recorded once. The source material was peripheral blood. J is TRBJ2-3 and V is TRBV15, with 13 bases fitting TRBD2. The TCR was taken from a man aged 45 to 65 with active or convalescent COVID-19. CDR3 amino acids: CATSRDGLAGELSTDTQYF. In DNA, the CDR3 is TGTGCCACCAGCAGAGATGGACTAGCGGGGGAATTAAGCACAGATACGCAGTATTTT.